This TCR beta chain appears in the sequencing data of a study of identical twins. Broader study findings: Rather than following the same donors, the conclusions depended on cross-sectional statistical analysis. Partial confounding of zero-insertion analyses by invariant MAIT and iNKT cells was possible. Weaker excess twin sharing was seen among beta out-of-frame sequences. There were fewer insertions in abundant cord blood beta clonotypes, but memory repertoires showed no such pattern.

This clonotype was detected many times. Its target is unknown. Trimming removed 3 bases at V and 4 bases at J, with 6 bases between. The CDR3 runs 11 residues. CDR1 and CDR2 from the germline V gene are DFQATT and SNEGSKA (reference sequence). TCRdb passed the 5' RACE reads through MiXCR, listing each CDR3 protein once. In the table there are approximately 280,000 distinct CDR3 sequences, less than 9% of which are singletons. The same data also went into a second study, on yellow fever vaccine responses in identical twins.

This chain joins TRBV20-1 and TRBJ1-1, with a tentative D call TRBD1 (5 bases). This TCR was recovered from a woman younger than 30 in good health. Sequenced sample: memory (CD45RO+) T cells sorted from blood. The CDR3 sequence is CSARDTTEAFF. CDR3 nucleotides: TGCAGTGCTAGGGACACCACTGAAGCTTTCTTT.